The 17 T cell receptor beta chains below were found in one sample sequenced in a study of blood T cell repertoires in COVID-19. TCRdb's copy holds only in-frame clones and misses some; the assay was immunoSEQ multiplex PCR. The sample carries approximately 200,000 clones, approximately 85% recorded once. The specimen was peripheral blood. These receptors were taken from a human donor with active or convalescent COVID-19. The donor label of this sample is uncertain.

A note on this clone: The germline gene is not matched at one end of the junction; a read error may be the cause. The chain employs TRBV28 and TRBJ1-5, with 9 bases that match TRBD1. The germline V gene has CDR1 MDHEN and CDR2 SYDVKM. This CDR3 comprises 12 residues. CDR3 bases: TGTGCCAGCAGTTTGCGGGGGGACAGGGTGTATTTT. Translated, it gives CASSLRGDRVYF.

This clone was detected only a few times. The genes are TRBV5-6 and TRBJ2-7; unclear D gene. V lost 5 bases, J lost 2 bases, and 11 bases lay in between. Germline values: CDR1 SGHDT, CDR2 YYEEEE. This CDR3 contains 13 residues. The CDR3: CASSPVGPYEQYF. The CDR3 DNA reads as TGTGCCAGCAGTCCCGTGGGCCCCTACGAGCAGTACTTC.

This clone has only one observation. This chain's CDR3 is CASSEVGTGQTYGYTF. The DNA for the CDR3 is TGTGCCAGCAGTGAAGTAGGGACAGGGCAAACCTATGGCTACACCTTC. This sequence joins TRBV25-1 and TRBJ1-2; 9 bases are shared with TRBD1. CDR1 and CDR2 (germline): MGHDK, SYGVNS. The CDR3 covers 16 residues. Trimming took 2 bases from V and 4 from J; bases not matched to a gene: 8.

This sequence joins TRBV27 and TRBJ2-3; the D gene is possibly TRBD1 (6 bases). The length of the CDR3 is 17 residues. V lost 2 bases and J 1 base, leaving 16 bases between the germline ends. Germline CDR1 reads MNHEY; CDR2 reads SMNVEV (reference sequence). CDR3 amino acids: CASSLAGRGKGTDTQYF. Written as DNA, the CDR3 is TGTGCCAGCAGTTTAGCCGGCAGGGGAAAGGGCACAGATACGCAGTATTTT.

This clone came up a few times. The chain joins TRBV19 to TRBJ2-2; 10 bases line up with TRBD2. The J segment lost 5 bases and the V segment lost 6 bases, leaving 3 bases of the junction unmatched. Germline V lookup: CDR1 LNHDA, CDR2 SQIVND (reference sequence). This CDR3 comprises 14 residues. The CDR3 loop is CASRLAGLTGELFF. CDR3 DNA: TGTGCCAGTAGACTAGCGGGGTTGACCGGGGAGCTGTTTTTT.

CDR3 nucleotides: TGTGCCAGCAGCTTAGTAGTTATGAACACTGAAGCTTTCTTT. Protein: CASSLVVMNTEAFF. The chain recombines TRBV7-9 with TRBJ1-1; D remains ambiguous. Germline-derived CDR1 and CDR2 are SEHNR and FQNEAQ (reference sequence). The CDR3 sequence is 14 residues long. V lost 1 base, J lost 0 bases, and 6 bases lay in between.

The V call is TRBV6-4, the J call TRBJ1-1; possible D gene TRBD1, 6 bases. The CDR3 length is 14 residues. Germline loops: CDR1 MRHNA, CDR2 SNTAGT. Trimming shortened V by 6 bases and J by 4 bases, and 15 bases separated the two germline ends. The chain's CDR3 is CASRIKTGSTEAFF. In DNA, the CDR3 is TGTGCCAGCAGAATAAAAACAGGGAGCACTGAAGCTTTCTTT.

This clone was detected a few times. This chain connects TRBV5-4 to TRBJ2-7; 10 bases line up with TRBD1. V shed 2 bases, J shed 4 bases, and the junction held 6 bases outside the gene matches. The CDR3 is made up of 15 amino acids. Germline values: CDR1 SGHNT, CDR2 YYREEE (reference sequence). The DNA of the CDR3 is TGTGCCAGCAGCTTCTCTACGGGACAGGGGTACGAGCAGTACTTC. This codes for CASSFSTGQGYEQYF.

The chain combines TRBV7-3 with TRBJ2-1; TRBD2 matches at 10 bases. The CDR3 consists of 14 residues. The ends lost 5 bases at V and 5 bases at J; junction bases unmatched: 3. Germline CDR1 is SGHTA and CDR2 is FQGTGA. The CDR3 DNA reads TGTGCCAGCAGCAGTCTAGCGGGGGACAATGAGCAGTTCTTC. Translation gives CASSSLAGDNEQFF. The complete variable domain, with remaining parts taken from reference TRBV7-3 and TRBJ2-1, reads GAGVSQTPSNKVTEKGKYVELRCDPISGHTALYWYRQSLGQGPEFLIYFQGTGAADDSGLPNDRFFAVRPEGSVSTLKIQRTERGDSAVYLCASSSLAGDNEQFFGPGTRLTVL.

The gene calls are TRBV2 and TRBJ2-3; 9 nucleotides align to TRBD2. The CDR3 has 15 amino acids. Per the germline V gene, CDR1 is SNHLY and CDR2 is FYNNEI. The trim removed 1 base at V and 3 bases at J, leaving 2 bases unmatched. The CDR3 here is CASSEGLAATDTQYF. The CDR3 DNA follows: TGTGCCAGCAGTGAAGGACTAGCGGCAACAGATACGCAGTATTTT.

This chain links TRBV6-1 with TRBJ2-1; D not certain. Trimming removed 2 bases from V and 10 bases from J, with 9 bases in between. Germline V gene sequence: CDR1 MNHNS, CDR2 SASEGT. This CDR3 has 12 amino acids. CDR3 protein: CASSEPYREQFF. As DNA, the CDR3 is TGTGCCAGCAGTGAACCCTACAGAGAGCAGTTCTTC.

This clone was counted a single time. As DNA, the CDR3 is TGTGCCAGCTCACCAGAACAGGGGGCCTCACTCCCGATTTCCTACGAGCAGTACTTC. This encodes CASSPEQGASLPISYEQYF. V usage is TRBV18 and J usage is TRBJ2-7, with 9 nucleotides matching TRBD1. Germline V gene sequence: CDR1 KGHSH, CDR2 LQKENI. CDR3 size: 19 residues. The junction had 15 bases not matched to a gene; V was cut back by 2 bases and J by 1 base.

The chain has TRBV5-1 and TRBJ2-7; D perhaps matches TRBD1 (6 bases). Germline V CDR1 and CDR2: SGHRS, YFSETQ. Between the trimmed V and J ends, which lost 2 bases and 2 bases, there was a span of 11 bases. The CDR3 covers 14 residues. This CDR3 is CASSLQGIAYEQYF. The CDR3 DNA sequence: TGCGCCAGCAGCTTACAGGGCATAGCCTACGAGCAGTACTTC.

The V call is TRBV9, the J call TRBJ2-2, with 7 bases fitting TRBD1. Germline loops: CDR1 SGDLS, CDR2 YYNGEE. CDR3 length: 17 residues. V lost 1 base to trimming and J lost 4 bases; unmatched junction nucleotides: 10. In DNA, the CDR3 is TGTGCCAGCAGCGTACTTGGACAGGTATCATCCACCGGGGAGCTGTTTTTT. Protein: CASSVLGQVSSTGELFF.

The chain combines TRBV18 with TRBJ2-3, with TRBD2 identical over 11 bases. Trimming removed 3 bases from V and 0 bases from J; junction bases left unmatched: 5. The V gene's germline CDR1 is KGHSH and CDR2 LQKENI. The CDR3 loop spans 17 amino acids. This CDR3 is CASSPTSGSGSTDTQYF. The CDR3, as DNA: TGTGCCAGCTCACCTACTAGCGGGAGTGGGAGCACAGATACGCAGTATTTT.

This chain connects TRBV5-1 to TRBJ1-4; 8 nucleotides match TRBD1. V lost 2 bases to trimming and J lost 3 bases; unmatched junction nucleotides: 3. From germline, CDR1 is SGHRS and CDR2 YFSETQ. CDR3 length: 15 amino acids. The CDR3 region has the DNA TGCGCCAGCAGCTTCCAGGGGGCTTCTAATGAAAAACTGTTTTTT. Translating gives CASSFQGASNEKLFF.

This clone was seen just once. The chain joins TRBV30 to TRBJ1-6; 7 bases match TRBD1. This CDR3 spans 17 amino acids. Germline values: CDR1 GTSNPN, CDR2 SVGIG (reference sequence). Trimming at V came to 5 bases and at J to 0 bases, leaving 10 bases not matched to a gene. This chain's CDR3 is CAWGQARRSSYNSPLHF. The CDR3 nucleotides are TGTGCCTGGGGACAGGCGCGTCGAAGCTCCTATAATTCACCCCTCCACTTT.